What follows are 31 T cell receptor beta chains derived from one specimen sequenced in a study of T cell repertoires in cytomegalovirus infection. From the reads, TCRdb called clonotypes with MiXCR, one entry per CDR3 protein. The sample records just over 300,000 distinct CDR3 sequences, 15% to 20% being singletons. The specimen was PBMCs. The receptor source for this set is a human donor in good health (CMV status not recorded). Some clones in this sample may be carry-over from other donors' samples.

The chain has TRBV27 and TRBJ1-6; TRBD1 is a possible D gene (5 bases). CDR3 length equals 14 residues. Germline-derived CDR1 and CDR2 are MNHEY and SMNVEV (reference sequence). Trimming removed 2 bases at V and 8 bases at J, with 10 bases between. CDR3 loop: CASSLGGDYSPLHF. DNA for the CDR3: TGTGCCAGCAGTTTAGGGGGGGACTATTCACCCCTCCACTTT.

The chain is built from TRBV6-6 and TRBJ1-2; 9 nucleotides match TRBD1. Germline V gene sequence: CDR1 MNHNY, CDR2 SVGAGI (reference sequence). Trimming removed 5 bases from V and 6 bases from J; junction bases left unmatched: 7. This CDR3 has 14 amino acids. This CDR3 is CASSKQGAFDGYTF. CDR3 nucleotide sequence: TGTGCCAGCAGTAAACAGGGGGCATTTGATGGCTACACCTTC.

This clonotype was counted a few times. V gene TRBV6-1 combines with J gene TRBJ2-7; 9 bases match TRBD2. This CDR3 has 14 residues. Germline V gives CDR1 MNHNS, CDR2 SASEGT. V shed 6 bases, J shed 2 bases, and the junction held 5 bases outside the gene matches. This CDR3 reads CASRETSGPYEQYF. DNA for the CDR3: TGTGCCAGCAGGGAGACTAGCGGCCCCTACGAGCAGTACTTC.

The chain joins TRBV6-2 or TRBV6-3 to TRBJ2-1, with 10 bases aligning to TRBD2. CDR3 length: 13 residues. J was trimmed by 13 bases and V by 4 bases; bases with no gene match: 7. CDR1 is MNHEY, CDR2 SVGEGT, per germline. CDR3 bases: TGTGCCAGCAGTTCAAGCGGGGGGGGAGTCCAGTTCTTC. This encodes CASSSSGGGVQFF.

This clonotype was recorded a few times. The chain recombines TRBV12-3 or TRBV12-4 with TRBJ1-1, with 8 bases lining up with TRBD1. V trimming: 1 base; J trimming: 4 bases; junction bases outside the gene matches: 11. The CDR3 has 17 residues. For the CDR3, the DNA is TGTGCCAGCAGTTTAGGGGAAGGCAGGGGGCCGTTCACTGAAGCTTTCTTT. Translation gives CASSLGEGRGPFTEAFF.

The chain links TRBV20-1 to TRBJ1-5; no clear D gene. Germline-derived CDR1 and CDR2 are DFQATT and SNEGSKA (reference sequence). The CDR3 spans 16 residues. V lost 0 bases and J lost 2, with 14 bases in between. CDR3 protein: CSARDSGRGGNQPQHF. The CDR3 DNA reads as TGCAGTGCTAGAGATTCGGGTCGTGGTGGCAATCAGCCCCAGCATTTT.

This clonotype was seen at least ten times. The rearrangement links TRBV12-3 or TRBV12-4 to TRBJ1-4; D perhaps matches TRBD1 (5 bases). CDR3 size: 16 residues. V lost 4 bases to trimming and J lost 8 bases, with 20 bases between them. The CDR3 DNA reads TGTGCCAGCAGTTCAGCTTGGGGCCGGGGGAAGGAAAAACTGTTTTTT. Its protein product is CASSSAWGRGKEKLFF.

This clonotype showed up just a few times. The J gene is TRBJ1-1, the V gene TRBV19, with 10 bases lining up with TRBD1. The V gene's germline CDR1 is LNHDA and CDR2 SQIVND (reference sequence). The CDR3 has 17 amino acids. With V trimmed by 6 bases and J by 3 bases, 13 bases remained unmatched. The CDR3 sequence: CASRSLPGQGGHTEAFF. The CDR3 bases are TGTGCCAGTAGGTCTCTCCCCGGACAGGGGGGGCACACTGAAGCTTTCTTT. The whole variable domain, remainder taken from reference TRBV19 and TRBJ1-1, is DGGITQSPKYLFRKEGQNVTLSCEQNLNHDAMYWYRQDPGQGLRLIYYSQIVNDFQKGDIAEGYSVSREKKESFPLTVTSAQKNPTAFYLCASRSLPGQGGHTEAFFGQGTRLTVV.

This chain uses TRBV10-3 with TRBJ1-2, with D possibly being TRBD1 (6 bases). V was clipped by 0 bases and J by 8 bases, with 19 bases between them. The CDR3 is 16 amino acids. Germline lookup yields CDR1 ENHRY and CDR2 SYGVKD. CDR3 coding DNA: TGTGCCATCAGTGAGTCGAGAGGTTTGGGGGGCGACGGCTACACCTTC. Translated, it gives CAISESRGLGGDGYTF.

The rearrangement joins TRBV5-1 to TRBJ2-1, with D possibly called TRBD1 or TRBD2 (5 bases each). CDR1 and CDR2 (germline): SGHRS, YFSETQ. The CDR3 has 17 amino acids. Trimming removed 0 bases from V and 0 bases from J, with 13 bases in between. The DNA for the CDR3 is TGCGCCAGCAGCTTGGGGGGGAGTCGTGGCTCCTACAATGAGCAGTTCTTC. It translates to CASSLGGSRGSYNEQFF.

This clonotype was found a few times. The CDR3, as DNA: TGCGCCAGCAGCTTGGGGTTCGGGTGGATCCAAGGCTACACCTTC. Translated: CASSLGFGWIQGYTF. This chain joins TRBV5-1 and TRBJ1-2, with D unclear. The germline V gene has CDR1 SGHRS and CDR2 YFSETQ. The CDR3 extends over 15 amino acids. V was pared by 0 bases and J by 8 bases, with 17 bases between. The entire variable domain, with the rest obtained from reference TRBV5-1 and TRBJ1-2, is as follows: KAGVTQTPRYLIKTRGQQVTLSCSPISGHRSVSWYQQTPGQGLQFLFEYFSETQRNKGNFPGRFSGRQFSNSRSEMNVSTLELGDSALYLCASSLGFGWIQGYTFGSGTRLTVV.

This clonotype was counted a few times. The CDR3 spells CASSFTSGGDDEQFF. The CDR3 nucleotides read TGTGCCAGCAGTTTTACGAGCGGGGGGGATGATGAGCAGTTCTTC. V gene TRBV12-3 or TRBV12-4 combines with J gene TRBJ2-1, with 10 bases identical to TRBD2. This CDR3 is built from 15 residues. V lost 3 bases and J lost 8; bases outside the gene matches: 7.

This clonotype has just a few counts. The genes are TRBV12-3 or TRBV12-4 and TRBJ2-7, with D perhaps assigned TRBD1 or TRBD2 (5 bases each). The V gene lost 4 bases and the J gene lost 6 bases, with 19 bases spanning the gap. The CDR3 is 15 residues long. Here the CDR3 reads CASSSTGAGAPEQYF. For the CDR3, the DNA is TGTGCCAGCAGTTCTACCGGGGCAGGCGCCCCCGAGCAGTACTTC.

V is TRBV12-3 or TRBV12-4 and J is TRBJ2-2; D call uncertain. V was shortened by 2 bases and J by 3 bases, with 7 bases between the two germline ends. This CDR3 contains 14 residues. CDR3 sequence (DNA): TGTGCCAGCAGTTTACTAGGGTACACCGGGGAGCTGTTTTTT. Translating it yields CASSLLGYTGELFF.

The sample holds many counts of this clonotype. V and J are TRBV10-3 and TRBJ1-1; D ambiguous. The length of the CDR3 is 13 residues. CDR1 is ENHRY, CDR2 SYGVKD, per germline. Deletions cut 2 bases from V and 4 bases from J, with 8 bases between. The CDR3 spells CAISEIESTEAFF. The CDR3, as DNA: TGTGCCATCAGTGAGATAGAGAGCACTGAAGCTTTCTTT.

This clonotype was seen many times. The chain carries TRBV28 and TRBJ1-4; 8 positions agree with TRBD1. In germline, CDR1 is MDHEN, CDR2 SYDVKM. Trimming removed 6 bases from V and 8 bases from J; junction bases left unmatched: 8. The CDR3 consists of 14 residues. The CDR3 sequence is CASSSGGKKEKLFF. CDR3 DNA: TGTGCCAGCAGCTCAGGGGGCAAAAAAGAAAAACTGTTTTTT.

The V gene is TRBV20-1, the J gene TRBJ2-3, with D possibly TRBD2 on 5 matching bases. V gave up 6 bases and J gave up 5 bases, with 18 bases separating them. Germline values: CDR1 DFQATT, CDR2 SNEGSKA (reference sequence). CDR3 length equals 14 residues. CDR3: CSAPGEASLDTQYF. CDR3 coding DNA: TGCAGTGCGCCCGGAGAGGCTAGCTTAGATACGCAGTATTTT.

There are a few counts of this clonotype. The DNA for the CDR3 is TGTGCCAGCAGCCCTAGGACAGGGGACCGTTATGAAAAACTGTTTTTT. Translation gives CASSPRTGDRYEKLFF. The V gene is TRBV7-9, the J gene TRBJ1-4; TRBD1 matches 9 bases. With 5 bases clipped from V and 6 bases from J, the junction kept 10 bases outside the gene matches. This CDR3 has 16 amino acids. Germline lookup yields CDR1 SEHNR and CDR2 FQNEAQ (reference sequence). The full variable domain, completed using reference TRBV7-9 and TRBJ1-4, is DTGVSQNPRHKITKRGQNVTFRCDPISEHNRLYWYRQTLGQGPEFLTYFQNEAQLEKSRLLSDRFSAERPKGSFSTLEIQRTEQGDSAMYLCASSPRTGDRYEKLFFGSGTQLSVL.

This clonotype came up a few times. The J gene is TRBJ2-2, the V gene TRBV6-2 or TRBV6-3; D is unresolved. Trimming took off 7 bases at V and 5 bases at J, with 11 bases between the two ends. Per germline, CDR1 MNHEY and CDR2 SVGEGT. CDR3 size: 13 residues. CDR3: CASTASETGELFF. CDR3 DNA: TGTGCCAGCACCGCCTCTGAGACCGGGGAGCTGTTTTTT.

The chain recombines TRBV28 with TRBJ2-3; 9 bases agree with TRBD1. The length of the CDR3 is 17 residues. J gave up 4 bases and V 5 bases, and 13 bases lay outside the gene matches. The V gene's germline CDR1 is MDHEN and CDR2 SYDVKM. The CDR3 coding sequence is TGTGCCAGCAGTCTCAGAATCGGGACAGGGTTGCCAGATACGCAGTATTTT. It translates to CASSLRIGTGLPDTQYF.

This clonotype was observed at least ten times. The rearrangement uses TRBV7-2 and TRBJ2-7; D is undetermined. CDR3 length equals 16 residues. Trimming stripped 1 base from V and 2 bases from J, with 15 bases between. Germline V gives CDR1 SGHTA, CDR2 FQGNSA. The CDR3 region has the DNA TGTGCCAGCAGCTTAGGGGCCTCAGGAGTACCCTACGAGCAGTACTTC. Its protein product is CASSLGASGVPYEQYF.

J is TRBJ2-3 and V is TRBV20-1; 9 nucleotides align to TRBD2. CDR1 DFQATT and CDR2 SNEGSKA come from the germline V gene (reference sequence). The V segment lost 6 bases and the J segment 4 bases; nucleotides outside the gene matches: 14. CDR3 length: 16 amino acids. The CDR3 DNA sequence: TGCAGTGCCCACGTGCCTTTAGCGGGAGTAGCAGATACGCAGTATTTT. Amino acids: CSAHVPLAGVADTQYF.

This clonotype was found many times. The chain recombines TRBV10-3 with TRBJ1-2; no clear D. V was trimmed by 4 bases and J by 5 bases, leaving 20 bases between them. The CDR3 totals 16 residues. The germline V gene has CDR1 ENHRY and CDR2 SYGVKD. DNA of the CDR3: TGTGCCATCAGTGCTAGGGATCGACGATCGGGGTATGGCTACACCTTC. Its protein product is CAISARDRRSGYGYTF.

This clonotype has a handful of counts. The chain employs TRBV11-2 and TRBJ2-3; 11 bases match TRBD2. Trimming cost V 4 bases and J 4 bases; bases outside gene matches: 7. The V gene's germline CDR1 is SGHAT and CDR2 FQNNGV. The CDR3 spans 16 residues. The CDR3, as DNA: TGTGCCAGCAGCTCTTTAACTAGCGGGGGTTCAGATACGCAGTATTTT. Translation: CASSSLTSGGSDTQYF.

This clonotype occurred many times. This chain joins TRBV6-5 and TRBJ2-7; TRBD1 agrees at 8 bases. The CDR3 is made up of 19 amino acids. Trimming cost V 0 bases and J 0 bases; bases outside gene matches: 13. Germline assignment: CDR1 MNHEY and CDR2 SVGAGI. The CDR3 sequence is CASSYSSGQGSPFSYEQYF. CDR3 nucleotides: TGTGCCAGCAGTTACTCGTCCGGACAGGGAAGCCCCTTCTCCTACGAGCAGTACTTC.

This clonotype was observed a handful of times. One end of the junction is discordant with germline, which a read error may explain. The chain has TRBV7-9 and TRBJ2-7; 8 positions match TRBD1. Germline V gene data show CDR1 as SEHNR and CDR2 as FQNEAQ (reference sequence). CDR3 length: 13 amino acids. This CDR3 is CASSLPGQAPSSF. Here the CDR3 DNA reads TGTGCCAGCAGCTTACCGGGACAGGCGCCCTCCTCATTC.

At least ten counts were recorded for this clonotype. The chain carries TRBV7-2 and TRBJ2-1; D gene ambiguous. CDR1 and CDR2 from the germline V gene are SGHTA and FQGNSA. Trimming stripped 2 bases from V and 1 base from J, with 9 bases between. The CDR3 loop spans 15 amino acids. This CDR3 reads CASSLSIMSYNEQFF. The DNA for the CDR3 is TGTGCCAGCAGCTTAAGCATCATGTCCTACAATGAGCAGTTCTTC.

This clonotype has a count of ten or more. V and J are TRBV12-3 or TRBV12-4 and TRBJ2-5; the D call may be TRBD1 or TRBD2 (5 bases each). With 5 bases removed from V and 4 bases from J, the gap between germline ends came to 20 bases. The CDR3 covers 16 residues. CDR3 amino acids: CASSPTDTPGTETQYF. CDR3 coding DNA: TGTGCCAGCAGTCCTACCGACACTCCAGGGACAGAGACCCAGTACTTC.

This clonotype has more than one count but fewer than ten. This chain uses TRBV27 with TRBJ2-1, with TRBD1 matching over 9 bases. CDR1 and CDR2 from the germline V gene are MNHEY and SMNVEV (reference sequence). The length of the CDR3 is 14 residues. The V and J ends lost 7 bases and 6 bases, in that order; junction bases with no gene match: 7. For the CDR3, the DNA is TGTGCCAGCATAGGACAGGGGATTGGCAATGAGCAGTTCTTC. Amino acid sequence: CASIGQGIGNEQFF.

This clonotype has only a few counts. This chain's CDR3 is CATSDLGGQGQETQYF. Written as DNA, the CDR3 is TGTGCCACCAGTGATTTGGGGGGACAAGGCCAAGAGACCCAGTACTTC. The chain combines TRBV24-1 with TRBJ2-5; tentatively, D is TRBD1 (6 bases). The CDR3 has 16 residues. CDR1 and CDR2 (germline): KGHDR, SFDVKD. Trimming pared 0 bases from V and 1 base from J, leaving 11 bases between.

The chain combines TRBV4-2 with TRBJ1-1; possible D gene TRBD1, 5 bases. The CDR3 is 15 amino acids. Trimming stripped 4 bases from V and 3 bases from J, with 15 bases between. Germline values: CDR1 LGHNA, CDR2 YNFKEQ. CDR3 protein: CASSLDALGDTEAFF. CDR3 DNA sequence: TGTGCCAGCAGCCTTGATGCGTTGGGGGACACTGAAGCTTTCTTT.